The entry that follows covers one T cell receptor beta chain sequence. This clone's antigen is unknown. The input lacks base qualities; no much larger clone sits a single base away. The sample belongs to a study of T cells in Graves' hyperthyroidism and ophthalmopathy (dated by TCRdb to between 2017 and 2020). With respect to the entire study: Peripheral blood samples were taken at initial diagnosis, before any treatment was given. After blood sampling, hyperthyroidism patients were treated with methimazole at a starting dose of 30 mg daily, and ophthalmopathy patients were treated with high-dose intravenous methylprednisolone. In addition, the study compared T-cell repertoires in thyroid tissue and in blood from a handful of Graves' hyperthyroidism patients. To identify TCR V-J signatures that set the groups apart, the researchers used a discovery cohort of about a hundred patients, made up of about 44 with Graves' ophthalmopathy and some 60 with stable Graves' hyperthyroidism. Prospective prediction of ophthalmopathy was tested in an independent validation cohort of fewer than 20 hyperthyroidism patients and 17 patients who later progressed to ophthalmopathy. TCR Vbeta CDR3 sequencing of approximately 140 peripheral blood samples (approximately 44 ophthalmopathy, 75 or so hyperthyroidism and around 17 progressor patients) is reported in the paper. The roughly 100 discovery patients were randomly divided into training and test sets at a 7:3 ratio. Broader findings and caveats from the paper: A 13 V-J signature model separated ophthalmopathy from stable hyperthyroidism, with around 90% sensitivity and about 81% specificity in cross-validation and 80%/75% in testing. Most expanded thyroid clonotypes (frequency above 0.001) were also found in blood, which suggests that blood repertoires may mirror thyroid immune responses. In validation, the model predicted progression to ophthalmopathy with over 65% sensitivity and roughly 72% specificity, a median of 6.5 months before onset. No statistical method was used to set the sample size in advance, and investigators knew the group allocation.

Hyperthyroidism patients were newly diagnosed, with disease duration under 2 months, and aged 18 to 65 years. Patients with uncontrolled infections, other autoimmune diseases, pregnancy or lactation were excluded. Clinical symptoms, serum thyroxine and TRAb, thyroid ultrasound, and orbital computed tomography formed the basis for the diagnoses. Blood from progressor patients was collected at the time of first diagnosis with hyperthyroidism, before any ophthalmopathy symptoms had appeared. Ficoll-Paque density gradient centrifugation was used to isolate PBMCs from around 10 ml of fresh peripheral blood. Progressor patients were initially diagnosed with Graves' hyperthyroidism and developed ophthalmopathy during follow-up. Total RNA was extracted with Trizol reagent, and quality was checked on an Agilent 2100 Bioanalyzer. The TCR beta CDR3 regions were amplified from the RNA transcripts. For the first round of RT-PCR on the TCR CDR3, the HTBI primer set was used together with the Qiagen OneStep RT-PCR kit. Libraries were constructed in a second round of multiplex PCR, after which size selection and purification were carried out. Sequencing of the libraries was done on an Illumina HiSeq2000 using paired-end 100 bp reads. Concerning the study's data processing: Raw data were processed with SOAPnuke, discarding reads with adapters, uncalled bases, mean Phred below 15, or no exact constant-primer or identifier match. COPE v1.2.5 was used to merge high-quality paired reads, and clonotypes were defined as unique nucleotide sequences. Clonotypes were aligned to IMGT TRBV, TRBD and TRBJ reference segments using MiTCR v1.1. Only V-J combinations with frequency above 0.0001, covering 99% to 99.2% of repertoires, were analysed. The TCS score was defined as the ratio of F50 (clonal expansion) to E x V (chaos), calculated using BLOSUM62-based TCRdist between CDR3 peptides within each V-J. Welch's t-statistics and random forest reduced some 510 V-J features to 10 to 15, which were used in a naive Bayes classifier (R e1071). TCRdb handled the public reads itself, with Q25 trimming in fastp and clone calling in MiXCR, and kept productive beta chains. Rows with a matching CDR3 protein are joined into one entry that keeps the most common DNA and genes. The authors' filters were not applied to this entry. This sample has about 280,000 distinct CDR3 sequences in its table, and around 25% of those were observed once. The top ten constitute roughly a quarter of the sample.

Sequencing was performed on blood. The receptor was isolated from a man in his forties or fifties with Graves' hyperthyroidism that later progressed to Graves' ophthalmopathy.

The nucleotide sequence reads as follows: TGTGCCAGCAGTTTGACAGGACCCCAGCATTTT. Its translation reads: CASSLTGPQHF. This chain is built from TRBV12-3 or TRBV12-4 and TRBJ1-5; 6 matching bases give a weak D call of TRBD1. Trimming takes 3 bases from V and 10 bases from J, and the germline ends sit 7 bases apart. From the cysteine up to the phenylalanine, the CDR3 has a length of 11 residues. Just CDR3 DNA is preserved here, 33 bases in frame from base 1.